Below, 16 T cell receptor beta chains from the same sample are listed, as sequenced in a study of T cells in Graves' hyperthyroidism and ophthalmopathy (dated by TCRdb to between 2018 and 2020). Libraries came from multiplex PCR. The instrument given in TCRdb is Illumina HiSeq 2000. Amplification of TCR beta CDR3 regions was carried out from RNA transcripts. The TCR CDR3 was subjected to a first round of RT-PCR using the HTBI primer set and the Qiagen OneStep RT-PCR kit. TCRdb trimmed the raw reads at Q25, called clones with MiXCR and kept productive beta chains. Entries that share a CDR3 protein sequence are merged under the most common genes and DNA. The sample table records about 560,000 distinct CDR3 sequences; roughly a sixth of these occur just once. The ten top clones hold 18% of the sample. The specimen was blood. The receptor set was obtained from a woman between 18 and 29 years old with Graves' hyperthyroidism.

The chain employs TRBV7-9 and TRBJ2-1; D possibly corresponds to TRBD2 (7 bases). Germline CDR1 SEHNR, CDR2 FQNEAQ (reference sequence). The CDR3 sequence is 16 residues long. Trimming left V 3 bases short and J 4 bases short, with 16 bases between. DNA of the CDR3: TGTGCCAGCAGCTTGGGGGGGCGGGTTCGGTACAATGAGCAGTTCTTC. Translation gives CASSLGGRVRYNEQFF. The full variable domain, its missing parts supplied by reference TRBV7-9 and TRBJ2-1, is DTGVSQNPRHKITKRGQNVTFRCDPISEHNRLYWYRQTLGQGPEFLTYFQNEAQLEKSRLLSDRFSAERPKGSFSTLEIQRTEQGDSAMYLCASSLGGRVRYNEQFFGPGTRLTVL.

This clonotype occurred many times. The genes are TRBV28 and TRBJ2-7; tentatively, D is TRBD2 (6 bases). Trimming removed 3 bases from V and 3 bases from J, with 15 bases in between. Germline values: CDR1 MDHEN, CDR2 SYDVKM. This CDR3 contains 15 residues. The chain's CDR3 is CASSLVHGSNYEQYF. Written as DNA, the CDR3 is TGTGCCAGCAGTTTGGTTCACGGGAGTAACTACGAGCAGTACTTC. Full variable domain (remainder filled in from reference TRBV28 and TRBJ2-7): DVKVTQSSRYLVKRTGEKVFLECVQDMDHENMFWYRQDPGLGLRLIYFSYDVKMKEKGDIPEGYSVSREKKERFSLILESASTNQTSMYLCASSLVHGSNYEQYFGPGTRLTVT.

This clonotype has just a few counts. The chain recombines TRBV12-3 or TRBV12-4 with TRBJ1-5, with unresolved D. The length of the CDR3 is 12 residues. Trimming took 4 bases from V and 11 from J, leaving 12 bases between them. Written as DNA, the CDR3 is TGTGCCAGCAGTTATACGGACGGGGCCCAGCATTTT. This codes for CASSYTDGAQHF.

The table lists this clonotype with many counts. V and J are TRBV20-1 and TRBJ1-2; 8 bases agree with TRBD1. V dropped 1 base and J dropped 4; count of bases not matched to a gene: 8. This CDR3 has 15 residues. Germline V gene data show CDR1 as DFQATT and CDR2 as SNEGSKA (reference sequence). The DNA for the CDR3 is TGCAGTGCTAGAGGGTCCGTGGACAGGGTCTATGGCTACACCTTC. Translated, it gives CSARGSVDRVYGYTF.

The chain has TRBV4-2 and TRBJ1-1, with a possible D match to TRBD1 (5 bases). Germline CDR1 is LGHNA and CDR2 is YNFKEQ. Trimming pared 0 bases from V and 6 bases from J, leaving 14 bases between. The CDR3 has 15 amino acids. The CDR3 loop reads CASSQEYWTNAEAFF. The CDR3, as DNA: TGTGCCAGCAGCCAAGAGTACTGGACAAACGCTGAAGCTTTCTTT.

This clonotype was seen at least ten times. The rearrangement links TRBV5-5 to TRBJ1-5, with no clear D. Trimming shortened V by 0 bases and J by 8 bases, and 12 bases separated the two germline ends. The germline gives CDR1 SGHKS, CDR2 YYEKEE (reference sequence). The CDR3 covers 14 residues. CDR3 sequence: CASSLGGDLEPQHF. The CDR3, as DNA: TGTGCCAGCAGCTTGGGAGGTGACCTAGAGCCCCAGCATTTT.

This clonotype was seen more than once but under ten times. This CDR3 reads CASSPQGGELFF. CDR3 nucleotide sequence: TGTGCCAGCAGCCCTCAGGGAGGGGAGCTGTTTTTT. The chain uses TRBV12-3 or TRBV12-4 and TRBJ2-2; a possible D gene is TRBD1 (5 bases). This CDR3 comprises 12 residues. V lost 6 bases and J lost 8, with 10 bases in between.

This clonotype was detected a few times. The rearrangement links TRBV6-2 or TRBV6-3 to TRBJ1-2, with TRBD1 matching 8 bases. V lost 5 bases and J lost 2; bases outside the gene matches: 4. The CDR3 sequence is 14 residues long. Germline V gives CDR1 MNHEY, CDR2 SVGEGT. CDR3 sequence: CASSDRGSNYGYTF. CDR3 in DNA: TGTGCCAGCAGTGACAGGGGATCCAACTATGGCTACACCTTC.

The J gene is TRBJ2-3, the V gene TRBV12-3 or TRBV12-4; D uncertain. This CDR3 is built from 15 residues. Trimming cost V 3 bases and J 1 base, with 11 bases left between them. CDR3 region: CASSFSNSRTDTQYF. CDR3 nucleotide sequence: TGTGCCAGCAGTTTTTCAAACTCCCGCACAGATACGCAGTATTTT.

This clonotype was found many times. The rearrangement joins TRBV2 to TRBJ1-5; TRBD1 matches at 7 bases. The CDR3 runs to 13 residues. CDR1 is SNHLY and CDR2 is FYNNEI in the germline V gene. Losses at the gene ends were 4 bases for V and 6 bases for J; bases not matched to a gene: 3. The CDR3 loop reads CASSGQGSQPQHF. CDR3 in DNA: TGTGCCAGCAGTGGACAGGGCAGTCAGCCCCAGCATTTT.

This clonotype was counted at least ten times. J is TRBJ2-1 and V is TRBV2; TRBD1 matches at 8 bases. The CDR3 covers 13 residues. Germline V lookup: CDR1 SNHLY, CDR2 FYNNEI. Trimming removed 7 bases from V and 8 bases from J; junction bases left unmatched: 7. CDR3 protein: CASTGGHKDEQFF. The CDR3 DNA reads TGTGCCAGCACAGGGGGCCACAAGGATGAGCAGTTCTTC.

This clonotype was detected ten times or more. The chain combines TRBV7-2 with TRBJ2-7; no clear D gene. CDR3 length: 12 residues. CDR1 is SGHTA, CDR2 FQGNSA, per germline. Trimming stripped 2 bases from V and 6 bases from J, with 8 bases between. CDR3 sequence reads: CASSLSTAEQYF. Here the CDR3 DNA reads TGTGCCAGCAGCTTAAGCACAGCCGAGCAGTACTTC.

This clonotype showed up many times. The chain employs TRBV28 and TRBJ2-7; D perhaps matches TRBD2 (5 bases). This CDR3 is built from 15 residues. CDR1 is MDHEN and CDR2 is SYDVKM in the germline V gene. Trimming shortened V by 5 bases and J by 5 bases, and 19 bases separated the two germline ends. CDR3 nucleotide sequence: TGTGCCAGCAGTCCCACTAGTATAGCTCGGCACGAGCAGTACTTC. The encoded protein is CASSPTSIARHEQYF.

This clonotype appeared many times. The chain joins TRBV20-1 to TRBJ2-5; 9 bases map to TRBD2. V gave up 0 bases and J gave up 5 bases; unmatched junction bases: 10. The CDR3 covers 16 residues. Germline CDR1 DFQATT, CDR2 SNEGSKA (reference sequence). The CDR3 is CSARDSLAGVVETQYF. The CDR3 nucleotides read TGCAGTGCTAGAGATAGTTTAGCGGGAGTCGTGGAGACCCAGTACTTC.

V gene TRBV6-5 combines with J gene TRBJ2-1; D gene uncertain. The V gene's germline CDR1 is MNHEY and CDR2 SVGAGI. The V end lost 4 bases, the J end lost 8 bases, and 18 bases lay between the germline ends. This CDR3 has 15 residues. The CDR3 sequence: CASSSERISSHEQFF. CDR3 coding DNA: TGTGCCAGCAGTTCCGAGCGCATATCGTCCCATGAGCAGTTCTTC.

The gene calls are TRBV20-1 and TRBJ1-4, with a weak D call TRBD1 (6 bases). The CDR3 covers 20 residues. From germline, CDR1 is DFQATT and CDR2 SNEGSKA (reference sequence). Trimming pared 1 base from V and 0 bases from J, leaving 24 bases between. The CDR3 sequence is CSARVPLGGAKVPTNEKLFF. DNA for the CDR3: TGCAGTGCTAGAGTTCCCTTGGGGGGCGCGAAGGTGCCAACTAATGAAAAACTGTTTTTT.